This T cell receptor beta chain was sequenced for a study of cytomegalovirus exposure and HLA in healthy donors. Study-level background: Drawn from HLA-typed donors, approximately 86 million unique TCRs were held in an early data release. Notes on the study in general: Earlier findings revealed that most TCR beta V segments proved productive either about 90% or about 30% of the time.

Primers included in the PCR were 60 Vbeta and 13 Jbeta primers. Profiling relied on immunoSEQ multiplex PCR, and the TCRdb table lists in-frame clones only, not all of them. This repertoire shows 180,000 or so clones, 9.5% found once; its top ten account for roughly 1.3%. This clone was recorded a few times. Its antigen is undetermined. The V and J ends lost 0 bases and 2 bases respectively, with 8 bases between them. Germline V lookup: CDR1 SGHDN, CDR2 FVKESK. The CDR3 runs 14 residues. The rearrangement links TRBV14 to TRBJ2-7; D remains unclear. This sequence was found in a woman in her 30s in good health and CMV-seropositive. The specimen sequenced was PBMCs. The chain's CDR3 is CASSQDSRTYEQYF. For the CDR3, the DNA is TGTGCCAGCAGCCAAGATTCTAGGACCTACGAGCAGTACTTC.